This TCR beta chain is from a study of blood T cell repertoires in COVID-19. Patients from Seattle were sampled longitudinally, starting during active infection. TCRdb keeps only in-frame clones here, not all; method: immunoSEQ multiplex PCR. The sample consists of around 75,000 clones, 75% to 90% of them appearing once. This CDR3 spans 14 amino acids. The germline V gene encodes CDR1 MNHEY and CDR2 SVGEGT. V was pared by 2 bases and J by 5 bases, with 6 bases of the junction left unmatched. The sample consisted of peripheral blood. This chain connects TRBV6-2 or TRBV6-3 to TRBJ2-7, with 7 positions matching TRBD1. This receptor was obtained from a man in his fifties or sixties with COVID-19, enrolled during active disease. The CDR3 DNA is TGTGCCAGCAGTTACACAGGGGTACAACACGAGCAGTACTTC. Protein sequence: CASSYTGVQHEQYF.